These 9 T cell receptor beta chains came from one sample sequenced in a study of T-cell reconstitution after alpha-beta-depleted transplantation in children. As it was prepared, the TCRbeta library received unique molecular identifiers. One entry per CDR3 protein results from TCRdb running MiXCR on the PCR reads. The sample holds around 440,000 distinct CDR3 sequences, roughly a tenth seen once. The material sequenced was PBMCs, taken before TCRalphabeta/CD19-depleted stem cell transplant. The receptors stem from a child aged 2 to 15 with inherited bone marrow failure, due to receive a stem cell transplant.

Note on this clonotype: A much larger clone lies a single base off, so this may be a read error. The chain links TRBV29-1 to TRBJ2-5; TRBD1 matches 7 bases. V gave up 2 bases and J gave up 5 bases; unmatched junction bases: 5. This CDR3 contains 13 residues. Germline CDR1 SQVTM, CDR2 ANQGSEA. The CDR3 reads CSVEQGVAETQYF. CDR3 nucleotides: TGCAGCGTTGAACAGGGGGTGGCGGAGACCCAGTACTTC. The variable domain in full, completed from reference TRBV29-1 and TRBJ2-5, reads SAVISQKPSRDICQRGTSLTIQCQVDSQVTMMFWYRQQPGQSLTLIATANQGSEATYESGFVIDKFPISRPNLTFSTLTVSNMSPEDSSIYLCSVEQGVAETQYFGPGTRLLVL.

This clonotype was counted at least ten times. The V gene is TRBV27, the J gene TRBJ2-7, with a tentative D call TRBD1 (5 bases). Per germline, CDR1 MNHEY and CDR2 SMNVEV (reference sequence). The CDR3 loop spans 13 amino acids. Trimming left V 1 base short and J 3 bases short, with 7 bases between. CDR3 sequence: CASSLYQGYEQYF. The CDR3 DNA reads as TGTGCCAGCAGTTTATATCAGGGCTACGAGCAGTACTTC.

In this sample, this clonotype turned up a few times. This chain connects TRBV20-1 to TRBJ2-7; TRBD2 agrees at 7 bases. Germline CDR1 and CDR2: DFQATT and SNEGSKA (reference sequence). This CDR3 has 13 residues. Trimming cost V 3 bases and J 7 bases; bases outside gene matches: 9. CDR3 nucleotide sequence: TGCAGTGCTAGCGGGACTAATCTCGAAGAGCAGTACTTC. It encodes CSASGTNLEEQYF.

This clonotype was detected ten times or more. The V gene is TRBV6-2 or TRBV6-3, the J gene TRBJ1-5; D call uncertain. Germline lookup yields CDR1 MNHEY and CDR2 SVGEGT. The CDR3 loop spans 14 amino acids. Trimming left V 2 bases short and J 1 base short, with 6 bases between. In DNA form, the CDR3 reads TGTGCCAGCAGTTACGCGGCAAGCAATCAGCCCCAGCATTTT. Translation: CASSYAASNQPQHF.

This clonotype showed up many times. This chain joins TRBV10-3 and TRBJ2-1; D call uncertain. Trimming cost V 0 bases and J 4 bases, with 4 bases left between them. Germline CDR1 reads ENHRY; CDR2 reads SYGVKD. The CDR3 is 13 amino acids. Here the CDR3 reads CAISESAYNEQFF. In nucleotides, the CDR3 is TGTGCCATCAGTGAGTCGGCTTACAATGAGCAGTTCTTC.

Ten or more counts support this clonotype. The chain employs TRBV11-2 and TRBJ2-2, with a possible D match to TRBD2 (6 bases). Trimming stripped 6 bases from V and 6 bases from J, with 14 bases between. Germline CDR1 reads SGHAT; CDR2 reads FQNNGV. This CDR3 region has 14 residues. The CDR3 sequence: CASRDWRVAGELFF. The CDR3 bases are TGTGCCAGCAGGGACTGGAGGGTCGCCGGGGAGCTGTTTTTT.

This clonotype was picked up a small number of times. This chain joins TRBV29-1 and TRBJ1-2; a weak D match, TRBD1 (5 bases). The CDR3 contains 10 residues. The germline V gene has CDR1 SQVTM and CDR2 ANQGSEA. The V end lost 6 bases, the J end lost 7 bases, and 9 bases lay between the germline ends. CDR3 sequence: CSVTGVGYTF. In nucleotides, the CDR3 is TGCAGCGTAACAGGCGTTGGCTACACCTTC.

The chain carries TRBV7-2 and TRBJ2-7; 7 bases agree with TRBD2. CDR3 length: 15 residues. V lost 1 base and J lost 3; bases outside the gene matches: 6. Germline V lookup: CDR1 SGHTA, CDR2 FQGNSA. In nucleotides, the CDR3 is TGTGCCAGCAGCTTAGACGCTCGCGGGAGCTACGAGCAGTACTTC. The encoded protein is CASSLDARGSYEQYF.

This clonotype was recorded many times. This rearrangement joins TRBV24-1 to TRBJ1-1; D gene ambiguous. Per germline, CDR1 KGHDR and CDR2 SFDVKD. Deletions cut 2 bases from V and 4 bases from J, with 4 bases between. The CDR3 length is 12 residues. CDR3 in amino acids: CATSDWGTEAFF. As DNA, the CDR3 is TGTGCCACCAGTGATTGGGGCACTGAAGCTTTCTTT.